The entry that follows covers one T cell receptor (beta chain) sequence. In its sample, this clonotype was seen many times. The antigen this receptor binds is unknown. Within one base of it there is no much larger clone, and no base qualities were kept. The record originates from a study of neurological immune-mediated disorders (dated by TCRdb to between 2018 and 2020). Background on the whole study: Among the approximately 34 multiple sclerosis patients, relapsing-remitting MS accounted for approximately 31 and secondary progressive MS accounted for 3. Peripheral blood TCR-beta repertoires from patients with HTLV-I-associated myelopathy (HAM/TSP), patients with multiple sclerosis, and healthy controls were compared in the study using UMI-based sequencing. The 100 to 110 TCR-beta libraries covered PBMC samples along with longitudinal samples, technical triplicates, and paired sorted CD4+ and CD8+ T-cell subsets. The cohort included roughly 71 subjects: some 15 with HAM/TSP, roughly 35 with multiple sclerosis, and around 20 healthy controls. The paper's findings and limits, for the study overall: Repertoires from 18 of 34 MS patients were grouped by phylogenetic analysis into a cluster of related CDR3 sequences, suggesting a possible repertoire-level signature. No identical CDR3 amino acid sequences were shared among expanded clones across subjects, suggesting private TCR-beta repertoires in all groups. The MS cluster showed no association with clinical or MRI features, and the authors stated that larger cohorts are needed. The highest TCR clonal expansion was observed in HAM/TSP patients, whereas the lowest was observed in MS patients, even when compared with healthy controls.

cDNA was synthesized by template-switch 5'RACE using a primer carrying a 10-nucleotide random unique molecular identifier by which each TCR transcript was tagged. Every sequencing run yielded over 170 million TCR-beta sequences covering 15-18 subjects. The RNeasy kit was used for extraction of total RNA. The KAPA Real-time Library Amplification kit was used to amplify TCR-beta VDJ regions with primers for the TCR constant region and the 5'RACE anchor. A first PCR added sample indexes and Illumina adaptors, after which a second PCR increased the library yield. After Ampure bead purification, the roughly 650 bp TCR product was size-selected on a 2% E-gel SizeSelection system. Before pooling, libraries had their quality checked on a Bioanalyzer, their concentration measured with Qubit, and their quantity determined with the Kapa Library Quantification kit. Paired-end 2 x 150 bp sequencing of the libraries was performed on an Illumina HiSeq 2500. To increase sequence diversity, about 25-31% phiX was spiked into each library pool. The original pipeline was this. Quality-filtered reads were processed with the UMI-based MiGEC pipeline, which removed over 75% of raw TCR sequences during error correction. IMGT germline references were used for aligning VDJ genes, and each clonotype was defined as a unique CDR3 amino acid sequence together with its V-J genes. Clonal expansion, Shannon diversity and CDR3 relatedness were evaluated with VDJtools (CalcPairwiseDistances, ClusterSamples), while phylogenetic trees were built in CLCbio workbench. A clone was classed as expanded if it had 8 or more unique UMIs, a cutoff based on coefficient-of-variation modelling across technical triplicates. TCRdb applied fastp at Q25 and MiXCR to the public reads, then kept only in-frame beta chains. Rows merge per CDR3 protein into single entries with the most common DNA and genes. The V and J calls reflect TCRdb's pipeline rather than the authors' work. The sample has 55,000 to 65,000 distinct CDR3 sequences on record, 3.5% to 4.5% of them singletons. The ten largest make up more than 2% of the sample.

The germline V gene gives CDR1 as SGHNT and CDR2 as YENEEA. V is clipped by 1 base and J by 9 bases, and the sequence between their germline boundaries is 16 bases long. The CDR3, cysteine through phenylalanine, is 15 amino acids long. CDR3 DNA is the only sequence kept; it has 45 bases, read in frame from the first base. For the unsorted PBMC libraries, 2 million PBMCs were stored in RNAlater at -80 degrees C until RNA extraction and were used to generate the libraries. The multiple sclerosis patients were enrolled in a US clinical protocol that evaluated disease progression with magnetic resonance imaging. Peripheral blood was subjected to Ficoll-Hypaque density gradient centrifugation to isolate PBMCs, which were then cryopreserved in liquid nitrogen.

This clonotype was obtained from a woman aged 45-65 years with multiple sclerosis. The source material was PBMCs. The sequence is built from TRBV11-3 and TRBJ2-1, and the D gene may be TRBD2, 5 bases matching. The sequenced DNA is TGTGCCAGCAGCTTAGGGGCCGCCGGGATGGGTGAGCAGTTCTTC. It codes for CASSLGAAGMGEQFF. The full variable domain, with segments outside the CDR3 supplied by the reference TRBV11-3 and TRBJ2-1 proteins, appears as EAGVVQSPRYKIIEKKQPVAFWCNPISGHNTLYWYLQNLGQGPELLIRYENEEAVDDSQLPKDRFSAERLKGVDSTLKIQPAELGDSAVYLCASSLGAAGMGEQFFGPGTRLTVL.